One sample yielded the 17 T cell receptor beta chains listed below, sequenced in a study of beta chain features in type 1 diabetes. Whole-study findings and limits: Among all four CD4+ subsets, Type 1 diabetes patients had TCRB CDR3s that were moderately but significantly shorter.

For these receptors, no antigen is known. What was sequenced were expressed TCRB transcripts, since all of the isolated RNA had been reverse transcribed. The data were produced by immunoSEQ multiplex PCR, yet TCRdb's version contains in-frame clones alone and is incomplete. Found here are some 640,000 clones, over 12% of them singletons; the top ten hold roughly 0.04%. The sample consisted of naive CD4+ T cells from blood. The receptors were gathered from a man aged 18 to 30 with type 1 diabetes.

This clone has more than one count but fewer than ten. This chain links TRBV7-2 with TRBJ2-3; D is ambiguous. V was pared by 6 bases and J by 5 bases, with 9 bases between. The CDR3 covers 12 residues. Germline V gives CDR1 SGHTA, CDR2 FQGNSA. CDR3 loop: CASSRLGDTQYF. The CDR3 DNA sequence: TGTGCCAGCAGTCGACTGGGAGATACGCAGTATTTT. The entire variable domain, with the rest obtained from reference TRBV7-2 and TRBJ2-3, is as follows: GAGVSQSPSNKVTEKGKDVELRCDPISGHTALYWYRQSLGQGLEFLIYFQGNSAPDKSGLPSDRFSAERTGGSVSTLTIQRTQQEDSAVYLCASSRLGDTQYFGPGTRLTVL.

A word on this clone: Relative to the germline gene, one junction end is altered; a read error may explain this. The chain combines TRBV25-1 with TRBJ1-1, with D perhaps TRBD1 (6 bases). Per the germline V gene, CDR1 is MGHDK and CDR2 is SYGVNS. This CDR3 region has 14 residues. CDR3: CASKGGSERTEAFF. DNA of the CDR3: TGCGCCAGCAAAGGGGGAAGCGAGAGGACGGAAGCTTTCTTT. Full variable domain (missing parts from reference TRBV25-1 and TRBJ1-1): EADIYQTPRYLVIGTGKKITLECSQTMGHDKMYWYQQDPGMELHLIHYSYGVNSTEKGDLSSESTVSRIRTEHFPLTLESARPSHTSQYLCASKGGSERTEAFFGQGTRLTVV.

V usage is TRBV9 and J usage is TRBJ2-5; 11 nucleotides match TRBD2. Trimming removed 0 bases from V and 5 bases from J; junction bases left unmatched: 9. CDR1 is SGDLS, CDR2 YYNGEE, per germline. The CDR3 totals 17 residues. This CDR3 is CASSVEDSGRALETQYF. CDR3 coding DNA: TGTGCCAGCAGCGTAGAGGATAGCGGGAGGGCCCTCGAGACCCAGTACTTC.

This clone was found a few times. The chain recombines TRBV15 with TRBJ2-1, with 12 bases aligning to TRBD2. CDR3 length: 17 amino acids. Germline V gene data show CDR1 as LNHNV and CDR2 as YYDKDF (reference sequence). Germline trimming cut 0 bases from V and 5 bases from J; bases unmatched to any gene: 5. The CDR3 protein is CATSRDDGLAGNNEQFF. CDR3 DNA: TGTGCCACCAGCAGAGATGACGGACTAGCGGGAAACAATGAGCAGTTCTTC.

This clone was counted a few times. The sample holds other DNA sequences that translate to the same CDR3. CDR3 DNA sequence: TGTGCCAGCAGCCCCCTGTGGACTGAAGCTTTCTTT. As protein: CASSPLWTEAFF. The J gene is TRBJ1-1, the V gene TRBV28; D is ambiguous. Germline assignment: CDR1 MDHEN and CDR2 SYDVKM. V shed 6 bases and J shed 5 bases, with 10 bases lying between them. This CDR3 contains 12 residues.

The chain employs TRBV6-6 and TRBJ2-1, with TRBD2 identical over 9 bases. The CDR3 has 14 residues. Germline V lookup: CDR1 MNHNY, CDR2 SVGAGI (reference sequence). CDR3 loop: CAARGRAAYNEQFF. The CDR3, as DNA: TGTGCTGCTCGCGGGAGGGCGGCCTACAATGAGCAGTTCTTC.

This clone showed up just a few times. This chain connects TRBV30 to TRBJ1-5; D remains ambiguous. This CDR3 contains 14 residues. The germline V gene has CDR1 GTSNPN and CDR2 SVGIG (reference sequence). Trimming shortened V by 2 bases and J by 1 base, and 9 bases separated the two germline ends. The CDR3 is CAWSTLRSNQPQHF. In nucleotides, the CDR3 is TGTGCCTGGAGTACCCTTAGGAGCAATCAGCCCCAGCATTTT.

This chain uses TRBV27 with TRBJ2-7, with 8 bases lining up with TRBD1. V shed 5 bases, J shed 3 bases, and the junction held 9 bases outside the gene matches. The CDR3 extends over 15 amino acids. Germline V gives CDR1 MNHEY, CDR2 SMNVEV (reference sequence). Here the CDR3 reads CASSPKWDRIYEQYF. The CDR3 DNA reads TGTGCCAGCAGTCCGAAATGGGACAGGATCTACGAGCAGTACTTC.

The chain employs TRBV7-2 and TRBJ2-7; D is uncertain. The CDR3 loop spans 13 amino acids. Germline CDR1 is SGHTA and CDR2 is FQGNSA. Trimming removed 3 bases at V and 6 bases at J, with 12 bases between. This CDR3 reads CASSFVDPGEQYF. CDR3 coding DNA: TGTGCCAGCAGCTTCGTCGACCCGGGCGAGCAGTACTTC.

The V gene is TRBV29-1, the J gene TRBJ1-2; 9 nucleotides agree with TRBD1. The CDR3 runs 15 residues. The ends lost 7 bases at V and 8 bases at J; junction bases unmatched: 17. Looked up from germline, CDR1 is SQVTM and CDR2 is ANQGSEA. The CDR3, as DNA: TGCAGCGCCGGCACCGGGACAGGGTTCCTGGGAGGCTACACCTTC. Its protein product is CSAGTGTGFLGGYTF.

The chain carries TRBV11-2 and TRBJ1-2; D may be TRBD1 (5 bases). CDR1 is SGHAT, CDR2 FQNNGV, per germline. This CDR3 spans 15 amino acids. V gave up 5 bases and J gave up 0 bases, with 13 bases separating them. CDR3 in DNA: TGTGCCAGCAGCCTCCCCCTGGACACTAACTATGGCTACACCTTC. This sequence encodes CASSLPLDTNYGYTF.

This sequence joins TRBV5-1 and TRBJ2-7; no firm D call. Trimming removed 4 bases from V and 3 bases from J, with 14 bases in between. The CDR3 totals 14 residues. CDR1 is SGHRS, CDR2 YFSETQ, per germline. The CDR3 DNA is TGCGCCAGCAGCCCGAGCCGGGTCAACTACGAGCAGTACTTC. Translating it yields CASSPSRVNYEQYF.

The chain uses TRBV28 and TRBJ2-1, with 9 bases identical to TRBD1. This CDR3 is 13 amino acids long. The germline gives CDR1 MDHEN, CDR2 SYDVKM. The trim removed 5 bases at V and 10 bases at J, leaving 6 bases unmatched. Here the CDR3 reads CASSAGQGREQFF. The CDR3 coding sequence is TGTGCCAGCAGTGCAGGACAGGGGAGGGAGCAGTTCTTC.

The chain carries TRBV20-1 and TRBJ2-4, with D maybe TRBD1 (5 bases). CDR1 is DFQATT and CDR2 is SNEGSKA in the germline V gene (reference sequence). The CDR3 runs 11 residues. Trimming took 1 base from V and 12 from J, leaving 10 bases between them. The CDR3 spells CSARGTPDQYF. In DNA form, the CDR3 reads TGCAGTGCTAGAGGGACACCGGATCAGTACTTC.

The CDR3 DNA reads as TGTGCCAGCTCACCGGGACAGGGGACCTCCTACGAGCAGTACTTC. As protein: CASSPGQGTSYEQYF. This chain connects TRBV18 to TRBJ2-7; 10 positions agree with TRBD1. The germline gives CDR1 KGHSH, CDR2 LQKENI. After removal of 3 bases from V and 0 bases from J, the junction contained 2 bases not matched to a gene. The CDR3 runs to 15 residues.

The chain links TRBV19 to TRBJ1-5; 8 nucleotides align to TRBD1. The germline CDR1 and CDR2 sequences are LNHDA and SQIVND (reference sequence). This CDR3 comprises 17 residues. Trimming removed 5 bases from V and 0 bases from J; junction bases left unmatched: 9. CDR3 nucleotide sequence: TGTGCCAGTAGTGTACACTCAGGGGGCTATAGCAATCAGCCCCAGCATTTT. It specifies CASSVHSGGYSNQPQHF. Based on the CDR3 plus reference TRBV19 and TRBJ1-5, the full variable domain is DGGITQSPKYLFRKEGQNVTLSCEQNLNHDAMYWYRQDPGQGLRLIYYSQIVNDFQKGDIAEGYSVSREKKESFPLTVTSAQKNPTAFYLCASSVHSGGYSNQPQHFGDGTRLSIL.

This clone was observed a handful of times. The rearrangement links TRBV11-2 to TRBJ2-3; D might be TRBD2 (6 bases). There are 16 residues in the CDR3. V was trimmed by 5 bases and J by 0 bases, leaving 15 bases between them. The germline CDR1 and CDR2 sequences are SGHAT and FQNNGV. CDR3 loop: CASSHLRDLSTDTQYF. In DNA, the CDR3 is TGTGCCAGCAGCCACCTGCGGGATCTTAGCACAGATACGCAGTATTTT.